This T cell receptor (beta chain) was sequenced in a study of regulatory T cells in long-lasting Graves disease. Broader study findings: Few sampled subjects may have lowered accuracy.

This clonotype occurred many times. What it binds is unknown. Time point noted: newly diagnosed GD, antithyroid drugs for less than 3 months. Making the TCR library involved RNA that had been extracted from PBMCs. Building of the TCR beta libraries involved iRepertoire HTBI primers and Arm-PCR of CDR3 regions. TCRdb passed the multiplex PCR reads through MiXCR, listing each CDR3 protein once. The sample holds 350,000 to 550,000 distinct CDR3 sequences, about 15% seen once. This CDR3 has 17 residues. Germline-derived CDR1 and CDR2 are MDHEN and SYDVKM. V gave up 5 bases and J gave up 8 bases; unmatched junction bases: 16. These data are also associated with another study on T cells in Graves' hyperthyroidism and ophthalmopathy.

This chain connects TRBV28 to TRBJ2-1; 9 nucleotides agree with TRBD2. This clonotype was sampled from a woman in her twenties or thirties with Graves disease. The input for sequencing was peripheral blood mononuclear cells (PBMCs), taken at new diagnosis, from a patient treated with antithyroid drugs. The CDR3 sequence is CASSSQGIAGVRHEQFF. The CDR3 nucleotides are TGTGCCAGCAGTAGTCAGGGTATAGCGGGAGTCAGGCATGAGCAGTTCTTC.